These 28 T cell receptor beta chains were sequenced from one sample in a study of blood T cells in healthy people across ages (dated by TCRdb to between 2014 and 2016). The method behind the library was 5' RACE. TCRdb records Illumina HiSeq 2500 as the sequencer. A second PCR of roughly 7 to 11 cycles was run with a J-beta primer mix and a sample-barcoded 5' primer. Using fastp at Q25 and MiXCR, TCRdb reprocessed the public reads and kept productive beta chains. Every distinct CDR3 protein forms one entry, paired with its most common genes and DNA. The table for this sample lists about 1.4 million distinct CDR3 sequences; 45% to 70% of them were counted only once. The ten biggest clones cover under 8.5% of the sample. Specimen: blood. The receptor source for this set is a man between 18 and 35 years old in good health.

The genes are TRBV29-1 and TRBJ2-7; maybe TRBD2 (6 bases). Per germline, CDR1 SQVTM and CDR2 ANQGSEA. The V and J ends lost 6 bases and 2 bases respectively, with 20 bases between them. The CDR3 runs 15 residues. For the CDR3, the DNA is TGCAGCGTCGGCACGGGAGCAAGTCCTCCCTACGAGCAGTACTTC. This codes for CSVGTGASPPYEQYF.

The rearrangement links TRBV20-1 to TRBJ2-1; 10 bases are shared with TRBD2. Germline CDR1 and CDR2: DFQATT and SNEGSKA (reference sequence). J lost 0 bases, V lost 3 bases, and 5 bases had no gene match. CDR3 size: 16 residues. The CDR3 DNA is TGCAGTGCTAGGGGTAGCGGGGGGAGCTCCTACAATGAGCAGTTCTTC. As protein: CSARGSGGSSYNEQFF.

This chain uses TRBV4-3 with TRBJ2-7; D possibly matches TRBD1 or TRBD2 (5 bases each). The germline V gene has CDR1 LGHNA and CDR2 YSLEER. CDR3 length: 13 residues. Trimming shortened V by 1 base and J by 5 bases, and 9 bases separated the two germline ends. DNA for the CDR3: TGCGCCAGCAGCCAAGTACAGGAGGACGAGCAGTACTTC. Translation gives CASSQVQEDEQYF.

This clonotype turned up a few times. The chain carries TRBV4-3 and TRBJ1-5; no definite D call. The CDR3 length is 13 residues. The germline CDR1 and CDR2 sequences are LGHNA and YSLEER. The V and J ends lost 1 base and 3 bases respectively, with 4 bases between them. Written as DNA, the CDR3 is TGCGCCAGCAGCCAAGTTCACAATCAGCCCCAGCATTTT. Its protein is CASSQVHNQPQHF.

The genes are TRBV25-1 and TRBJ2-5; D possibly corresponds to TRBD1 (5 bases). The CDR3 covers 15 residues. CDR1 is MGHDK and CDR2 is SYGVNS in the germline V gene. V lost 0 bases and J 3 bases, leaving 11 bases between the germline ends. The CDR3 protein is CASSEYWAGKETQYF. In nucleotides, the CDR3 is TGTGCCAGCAGTGAATATTGGGCAGGGAAAGAGACCCAGTACTTC.

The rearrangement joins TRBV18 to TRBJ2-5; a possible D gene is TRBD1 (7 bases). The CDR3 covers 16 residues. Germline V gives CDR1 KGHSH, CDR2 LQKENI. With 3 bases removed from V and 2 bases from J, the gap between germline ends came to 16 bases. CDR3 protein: CASSPRRGLGQETQYF. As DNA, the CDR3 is TGTGCCAGCTCACCGAGGAGGGGGCTAGGACAAGAGACCCAGTACTTC.

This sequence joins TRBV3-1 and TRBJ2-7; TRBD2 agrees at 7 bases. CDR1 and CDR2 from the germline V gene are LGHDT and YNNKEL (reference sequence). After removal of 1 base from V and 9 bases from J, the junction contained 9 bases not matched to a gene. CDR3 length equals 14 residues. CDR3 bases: TGTGCCAGCAGCCAAGTCAAGTCGACGGGAGGGCAGTACTTC. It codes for CASSQVKSTGGQYF.

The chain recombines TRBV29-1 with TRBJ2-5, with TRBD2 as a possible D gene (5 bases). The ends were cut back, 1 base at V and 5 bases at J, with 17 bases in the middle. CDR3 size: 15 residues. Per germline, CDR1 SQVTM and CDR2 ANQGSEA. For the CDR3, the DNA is TGCAGCGTTGAAGTGGAGGCCGGGCGGTGGGAGACCCAGTACTTC. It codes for CSVEVEAGRWETQYF.

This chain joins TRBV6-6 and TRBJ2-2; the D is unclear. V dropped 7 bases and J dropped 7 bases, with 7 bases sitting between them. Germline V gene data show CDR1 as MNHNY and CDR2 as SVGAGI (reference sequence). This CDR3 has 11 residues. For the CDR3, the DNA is TGTGCCAGCACTCAAGGCGGGGAGCTGTTTTTT. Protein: CASTQGGELFF.

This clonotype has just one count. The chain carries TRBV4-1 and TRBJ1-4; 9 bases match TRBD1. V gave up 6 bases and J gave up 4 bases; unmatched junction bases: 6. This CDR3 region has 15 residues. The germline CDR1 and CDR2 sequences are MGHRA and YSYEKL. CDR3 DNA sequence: TGCGCCAGCAGTTCCACAGGGGGCTTTAATGAAAAACTGTTTTTT. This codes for CASSSTGGFNEKLFF.

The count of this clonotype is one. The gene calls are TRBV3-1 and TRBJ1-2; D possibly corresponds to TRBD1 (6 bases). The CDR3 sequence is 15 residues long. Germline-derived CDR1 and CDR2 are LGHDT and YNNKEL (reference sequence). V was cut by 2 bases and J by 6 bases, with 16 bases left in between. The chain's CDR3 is CASSQLQGGWNGYTF. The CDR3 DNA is TGTGCCAGCAGCCAACTACAGGGAGGTTGGAATGGCTACACCTTC.

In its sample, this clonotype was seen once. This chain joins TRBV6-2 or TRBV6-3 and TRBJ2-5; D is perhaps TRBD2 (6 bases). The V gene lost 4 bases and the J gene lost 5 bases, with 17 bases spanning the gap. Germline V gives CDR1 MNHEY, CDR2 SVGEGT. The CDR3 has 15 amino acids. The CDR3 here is CASSSPGDPTETQYF. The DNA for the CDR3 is TGTGCCAGCAGTTCGCCGGGGGATCCAACCGAGACCCAGTACTTC.

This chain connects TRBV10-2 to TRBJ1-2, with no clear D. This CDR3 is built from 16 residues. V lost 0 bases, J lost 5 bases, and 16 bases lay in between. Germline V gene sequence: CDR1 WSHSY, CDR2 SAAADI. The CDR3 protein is CASSESSSRTLYGYTF. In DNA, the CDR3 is TGCGCCAGCAGTGAGTCCTCCTCGCGGACCCTTTATGGCTACACCTTC.

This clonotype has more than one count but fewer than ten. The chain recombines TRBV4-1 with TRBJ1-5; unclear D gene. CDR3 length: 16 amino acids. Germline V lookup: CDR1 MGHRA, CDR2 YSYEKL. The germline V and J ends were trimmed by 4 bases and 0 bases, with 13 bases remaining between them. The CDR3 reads CASSPRVGLSNQPQHF. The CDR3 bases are TGCGCCAGCAGCCCCAGAGTGGGCCTTAGCAATCAGCCCCAGCATTTT.

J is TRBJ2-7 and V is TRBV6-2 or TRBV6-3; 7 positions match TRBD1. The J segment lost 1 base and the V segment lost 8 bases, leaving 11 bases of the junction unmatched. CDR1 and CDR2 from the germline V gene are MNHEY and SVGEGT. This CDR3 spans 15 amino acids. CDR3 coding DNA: TGTGCCAGCTCTCCCGCGACAGGGACATCCTACGAGCAGTACTTC. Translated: CASSPATGTSYEQYF.

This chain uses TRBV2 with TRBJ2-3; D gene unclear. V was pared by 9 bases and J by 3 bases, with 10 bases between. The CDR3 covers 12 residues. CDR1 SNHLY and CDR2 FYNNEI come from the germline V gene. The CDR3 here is CARLNSTDTQYF. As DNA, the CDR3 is TGTGCCAGACTGAACAGTACAGATACGCAGTATTTT.

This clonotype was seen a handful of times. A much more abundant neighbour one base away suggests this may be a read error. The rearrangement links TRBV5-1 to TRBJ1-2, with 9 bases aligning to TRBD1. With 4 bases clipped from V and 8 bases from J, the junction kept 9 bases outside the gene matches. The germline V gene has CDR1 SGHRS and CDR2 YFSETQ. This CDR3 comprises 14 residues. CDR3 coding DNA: TGCGCCAGCAGCGTGGTCGGACAGGGGAGCGGCTACACCTTC. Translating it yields CASSVVGQGSGYTF.

Here the CDR3 DNA reads TGTGCCAGCGGGGGTCCGGGACAGGGGAGTATCGAGCAGTACTTC. It is translated as CASGGPGQGSIEQYF. V gene TRBV28 combines with J gene TRBJ2-7; TRBD1 aligns across 10 bases. The CDR3 totals 15 residues. V lost 8 bases, J lost 6 bases, and 13 bases stayed unmatched. Germline CDR1 MDHEN, CDR2 SYDVKM.

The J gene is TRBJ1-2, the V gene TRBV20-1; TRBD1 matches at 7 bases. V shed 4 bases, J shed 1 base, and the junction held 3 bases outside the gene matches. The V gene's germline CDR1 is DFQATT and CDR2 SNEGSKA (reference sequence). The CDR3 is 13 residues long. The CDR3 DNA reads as TGCAGTGCTAACAGGGGTTTTAACTATGGCTACACCTTC. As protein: CSANRGFNYGYTF.

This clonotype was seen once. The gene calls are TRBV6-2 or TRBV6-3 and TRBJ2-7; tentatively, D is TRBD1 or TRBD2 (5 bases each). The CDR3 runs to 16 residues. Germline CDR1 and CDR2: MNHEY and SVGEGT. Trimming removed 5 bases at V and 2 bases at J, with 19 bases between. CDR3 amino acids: CASSPGGWDRTYEQYF. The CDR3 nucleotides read TGTGCCAGCAGTCCTGGGGGTTGGGACCGTACCTACGAGCAGTACTTC.

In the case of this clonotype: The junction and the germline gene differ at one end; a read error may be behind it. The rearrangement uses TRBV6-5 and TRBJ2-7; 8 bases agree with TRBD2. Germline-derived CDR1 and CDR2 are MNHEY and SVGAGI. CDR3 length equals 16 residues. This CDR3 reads CASSYSGLGRAYEQYF. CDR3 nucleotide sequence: TGTGCCAGCAGTTACTCGGGACTCGGGAGGGCCTACGAGCAGTACTTT.

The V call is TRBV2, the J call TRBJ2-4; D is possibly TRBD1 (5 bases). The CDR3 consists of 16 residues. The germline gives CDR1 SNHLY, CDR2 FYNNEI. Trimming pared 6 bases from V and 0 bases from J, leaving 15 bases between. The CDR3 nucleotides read TGTGCCAGCAGCCGACAGCCCAGTATAGCCAAAAACATTCAGTACTTC. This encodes CASSRQPSIAKNIQYF.

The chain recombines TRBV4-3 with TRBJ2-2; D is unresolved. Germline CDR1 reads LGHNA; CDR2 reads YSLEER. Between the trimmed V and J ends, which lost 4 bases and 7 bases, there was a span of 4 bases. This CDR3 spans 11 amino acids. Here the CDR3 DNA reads TGCGCCAGCAGCCGGAACGGGGAGCTGTTTTTT. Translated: CASSRNGELFF.

The CDR3 sequence is CASSYSRGRISNEQFF. The CDR3 DNA reads TGTGCCAGCAGTTACAGCAGGGGGCGAATAAGCAATGAGCAGTTCTTC. The V and J genes are TRBV6-7 and TRBJ2-1; 8 bases line up with TRBD1. TRBV6-7 is an open reading frame, and its role is uncertain. This CDR3 is built from 16 residues. The ends lost 2 bases at V and 6 bases at J; junction bases unmatched: 9.

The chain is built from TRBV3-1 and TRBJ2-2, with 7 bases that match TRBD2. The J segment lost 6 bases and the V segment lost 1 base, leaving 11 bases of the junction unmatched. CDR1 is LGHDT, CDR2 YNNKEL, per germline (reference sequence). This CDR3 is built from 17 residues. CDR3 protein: CASSQASAGEWAGELFF. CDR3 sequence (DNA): TGTGCCAGCAGCCAAGCCTCGGCGGGGGAGTGGGCCGGGGAGCTGTTTTTT.

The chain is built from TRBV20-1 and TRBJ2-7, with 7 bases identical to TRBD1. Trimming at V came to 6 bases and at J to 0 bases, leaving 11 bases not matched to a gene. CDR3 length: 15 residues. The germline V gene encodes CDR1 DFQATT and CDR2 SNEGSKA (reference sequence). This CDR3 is CSAGMDRSYSYEQYF. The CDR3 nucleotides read TGCAGTGCCGGGATGGACAGGAGCTACTCCTACGAGCAGTACTTC.

The CDR3 spells CASSPGRHYGYTF. The CDR3, as DNA: TGTGCCAGCAGCCCCGGGCGCCACTATGGCTACACCTTC. The gene calls are TRBV7-9 and TRBJ1-2; D is unresolved. The ends were cut back, 5 bases at V and 3 bases at J, with 10 bases in the middle. This CDR3 region has 13 residues. Germline-derived CDR1 and CDR2 are SEHNR and FQNEAQ (reference sequence).

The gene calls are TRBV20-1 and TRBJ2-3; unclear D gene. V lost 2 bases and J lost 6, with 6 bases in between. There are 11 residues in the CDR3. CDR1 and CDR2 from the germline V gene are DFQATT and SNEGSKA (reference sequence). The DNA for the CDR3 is TGCAGTGCTAGAAGGCGGGATACGCAGTATTTT. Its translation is CSARRRDTQYF.